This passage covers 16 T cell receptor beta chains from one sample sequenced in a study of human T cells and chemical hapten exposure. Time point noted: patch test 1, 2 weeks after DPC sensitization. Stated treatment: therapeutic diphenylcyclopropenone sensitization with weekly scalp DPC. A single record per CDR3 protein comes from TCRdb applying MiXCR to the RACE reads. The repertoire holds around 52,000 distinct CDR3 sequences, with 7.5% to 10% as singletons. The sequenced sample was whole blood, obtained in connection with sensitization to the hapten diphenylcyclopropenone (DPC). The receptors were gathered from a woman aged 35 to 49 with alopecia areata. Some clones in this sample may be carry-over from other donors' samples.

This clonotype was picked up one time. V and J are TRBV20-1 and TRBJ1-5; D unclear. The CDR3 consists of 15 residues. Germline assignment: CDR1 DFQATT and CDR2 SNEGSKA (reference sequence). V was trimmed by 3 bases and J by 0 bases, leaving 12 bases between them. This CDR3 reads CSARGQLYSNQPQHF. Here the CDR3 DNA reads TGCAGTGCTAGGGGCCAGCTTTATAGCAATCAGCCCCAGCATTTT.

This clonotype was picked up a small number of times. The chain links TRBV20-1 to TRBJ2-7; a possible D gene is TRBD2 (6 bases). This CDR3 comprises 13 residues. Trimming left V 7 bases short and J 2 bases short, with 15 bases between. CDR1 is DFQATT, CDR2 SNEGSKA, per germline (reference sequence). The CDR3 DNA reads TGCAGTGTTAGGCGGGGCTTCACCTACGAGCAGTACTTC. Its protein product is CSVRRGFTYEQYF.

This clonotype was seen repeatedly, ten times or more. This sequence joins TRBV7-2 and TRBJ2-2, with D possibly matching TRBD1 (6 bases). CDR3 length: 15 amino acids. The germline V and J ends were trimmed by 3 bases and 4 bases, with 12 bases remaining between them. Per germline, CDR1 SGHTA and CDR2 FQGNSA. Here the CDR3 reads CASSFHRAPTGELFF. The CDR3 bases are TGTGCCAGCAGCTTCCACAGGGCTCCCACCGGGGAGCTGTTTTTT.

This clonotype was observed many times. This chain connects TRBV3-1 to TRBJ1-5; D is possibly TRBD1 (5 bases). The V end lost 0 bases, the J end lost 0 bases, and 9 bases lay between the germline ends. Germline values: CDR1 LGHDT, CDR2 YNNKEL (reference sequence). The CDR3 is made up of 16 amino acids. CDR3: CASSQDGGASNQPQHF. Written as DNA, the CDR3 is TGTGCCAGCAGCCAAGACGGAGGGGCTAGCAATCAGCCCCAGCATTTT.

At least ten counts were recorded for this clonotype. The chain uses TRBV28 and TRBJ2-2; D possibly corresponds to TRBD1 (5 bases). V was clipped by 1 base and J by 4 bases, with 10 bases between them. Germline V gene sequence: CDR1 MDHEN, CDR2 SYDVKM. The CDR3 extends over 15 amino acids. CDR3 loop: CASSLLGVGTGELFF. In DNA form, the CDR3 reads TGTGCCAGCAGTTTATTAGGGGTTGGCACCGGGGAGCTGTTTTTT.

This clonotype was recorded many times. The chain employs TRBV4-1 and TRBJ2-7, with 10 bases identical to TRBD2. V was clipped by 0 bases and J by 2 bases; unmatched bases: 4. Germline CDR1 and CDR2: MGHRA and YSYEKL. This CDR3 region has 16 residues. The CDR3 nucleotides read TGCGCCAGCAGCCAAGAAATAAGCGGGGGGGCCTACGAGCAGTACTTC. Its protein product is CASSQEISGGAYEQYF.

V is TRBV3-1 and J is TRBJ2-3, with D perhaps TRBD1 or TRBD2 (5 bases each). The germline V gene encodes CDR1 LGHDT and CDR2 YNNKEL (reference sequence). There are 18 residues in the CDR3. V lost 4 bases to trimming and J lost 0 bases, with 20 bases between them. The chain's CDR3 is CASSPPGGWAASTDTQYF. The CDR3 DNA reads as TGTGCCAGCAGCCCCCCTGGGGGTTGGGCGGCTAGCACAGATACGCAGTATTTT.

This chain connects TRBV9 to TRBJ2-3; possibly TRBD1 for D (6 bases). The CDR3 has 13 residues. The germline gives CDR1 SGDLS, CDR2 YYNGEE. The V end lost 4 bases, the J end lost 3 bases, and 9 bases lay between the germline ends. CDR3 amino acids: CASSRGQTDTQYF. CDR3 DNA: TGTGCCAGCAGCCGTGGACAGACAGATACGCAGTATTTT.

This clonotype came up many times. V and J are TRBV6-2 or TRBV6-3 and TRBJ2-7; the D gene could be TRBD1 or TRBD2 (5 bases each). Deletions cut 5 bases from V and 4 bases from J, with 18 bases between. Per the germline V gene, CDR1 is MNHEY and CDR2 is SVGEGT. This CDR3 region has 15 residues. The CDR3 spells CASSIYVGTGYEQYF. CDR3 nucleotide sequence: TGTGCCAGCAGTATATACGTGGGGACGGGGTACGAGCAGTACTTC.

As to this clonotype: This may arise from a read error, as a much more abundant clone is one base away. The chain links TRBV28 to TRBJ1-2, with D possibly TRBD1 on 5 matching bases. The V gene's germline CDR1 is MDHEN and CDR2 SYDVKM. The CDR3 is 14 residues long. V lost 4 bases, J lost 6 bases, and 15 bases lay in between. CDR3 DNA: TGTGCCAGCAGTTGGGGACGGGGAAGGGATGGCTACACCTTC. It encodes CASSWGRGRDGYTF.

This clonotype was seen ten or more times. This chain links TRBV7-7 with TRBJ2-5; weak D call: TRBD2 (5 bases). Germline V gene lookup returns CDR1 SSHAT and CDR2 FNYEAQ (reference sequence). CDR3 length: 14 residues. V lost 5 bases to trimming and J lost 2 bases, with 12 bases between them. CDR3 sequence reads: CASSPNPGQETQYF. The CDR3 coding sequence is TGTGCCAGCAGCCCCAACCCGGGGCAAGAGACCCAGTACTTC.

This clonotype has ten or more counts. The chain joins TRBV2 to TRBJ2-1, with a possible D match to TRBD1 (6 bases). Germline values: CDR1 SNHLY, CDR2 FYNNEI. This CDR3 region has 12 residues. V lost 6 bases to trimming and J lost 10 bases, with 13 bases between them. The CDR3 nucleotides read TGTGCCAGCAGCGGCGACAGGTACGAGCAGTTCTTC. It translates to CASSGDRYEQFF.

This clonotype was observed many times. In DNA form, the CDR3 reads TGCAGCGTCGTATTACGGGGCCCCCAATTCTTC. Translating it yields CSVVLRGPQFF. J is TRBJ2-1 and V is TRBV29-1; either TRBD1 or TRBD2 may supply D (5 bases each). This CDR3 region has 11 residues. Germline V gene data show CDR1 as SQVTM and CDR2 as ANQGSEA. V shed 6 bases and J shed 16 bases, with 19 bases lying between them.

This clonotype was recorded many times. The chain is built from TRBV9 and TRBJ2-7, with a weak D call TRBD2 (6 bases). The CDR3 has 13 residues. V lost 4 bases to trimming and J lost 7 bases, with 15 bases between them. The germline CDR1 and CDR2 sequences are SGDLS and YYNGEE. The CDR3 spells CASSPSDREEQYF. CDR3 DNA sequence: TGTGCCAGCAGCCCGAGCGACCGGGAGGAGCAGTACTTC.

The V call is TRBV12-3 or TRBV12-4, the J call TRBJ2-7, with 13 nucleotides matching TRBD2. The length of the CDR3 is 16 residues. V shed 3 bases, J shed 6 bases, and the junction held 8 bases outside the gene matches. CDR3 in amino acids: CASSLGTSGASGEQYF. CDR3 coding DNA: TGTGCCAGCAGTTTGGGGACTAGCGGGGCCTCGGGCGAGCAGTACTTC.

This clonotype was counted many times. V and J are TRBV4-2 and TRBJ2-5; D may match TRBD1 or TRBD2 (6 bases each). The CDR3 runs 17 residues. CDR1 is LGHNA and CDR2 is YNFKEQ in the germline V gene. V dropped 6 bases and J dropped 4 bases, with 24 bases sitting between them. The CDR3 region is CASRGGGRGYSGETQYF. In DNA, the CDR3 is TGTGCCAGCAGAGGTGGGGGGCGAGGTTATTCTGGAGAGACCCAGTACTTC.